The 24 T cell receptor beta chains given below trace back to one sample, sequenced in a study of blood T cell repertoires in COVID-19. Using immunoSEQ multiplex PCR, the repertoire was profiled, and TCRdb retains in-frame clones only, with some absent. The sample yields tens of thousands of clones, 88% seen once. The sample consisted of peripheral blood. The receptors derive from a human donor in a cohort sampled during active COVID-19.

This chain links TRBV9 with TRBJ2-4; TRBD2 might be the D (6 bases). Trimming left V 4 bases short and J 4 bases short, with 12 bases between. Germline CDR1 and CDR2: SGDLS and YYNGEE. The CDR3 runs to 14 residues. Here the CDR3 reads CASSHARGKNIQYF. CDR3 bases: TGTGCCAGCAGCCATGCCCGGGGGAAAAACATTCAGTACTTC. Using reference TRBV9 and TRBJ2-4 for the parts outside the CDR3, the full variable domain is DSGVTQTPKHLITATGQRVTLRCSPRSGDLSVYWYQQSLDQGLQFLIQYYNGEERAKGNILERFSAQQFPDLHSELNLSSLELGDSALYFCASSHARGKNIQYFGAGTRLSVL.

The chain is built from TRBV9 and TRBJ2-2; 7 nucleotides align to TRBD2. There are 17 residues in the CDR3. V was pared by 6 bases and J by 7 bases, with 18 bases of the junction left unmatched. CDR1 SGDLS and CDR2 YYNGEE come from the germline V gene. The CDR3 DNA sequence: TGTGCCAGCACCAGAAGTTGGGCGGGAGCCGGCGACGGGGAGCTGTTTTTT. The encoded protein is CASTRSWAGAGDGELFF.

V gene TRBV6-5 combines with J gene TRBJ1-2; 8 nucleotides line up with TRBD1. Germline trimming cut 2 bases from V and 5 bases from J; bases unmatched to any gene: 7. Germline assignment: CDR1 MNHEY and CDR2 SVGAGI. The CDR3 runs to 15 residues. The CDR3 DNA follows: TGTGCCAGCAGTTACGCGATAGGGACAGGATATGGCTACACCTTC. This gives the protein CASSYAIGTGYGYTF.

This rearrangement joins TRBV24-1 to TRBJ2-1, with a weak D call TRBD2 (7 bases). Looked up from germline, CDR1 is KGHDR and CDR2 is SFDVKD. Trimming took 3 bases from V and 2 from J, leaving 13 bases between them. This CDR3 contains 16 residues. DNA of the CDR3: TGTGCCACCAGTGATCCGGGGGGCTGGCCCTACAATGAGCAGTTCTTC. Translation: CATSDPGGWPYNEQFF.

The rearrangement uses TRBV2 and TRBJ2-5; a possible D gene is TRBD2 (6 bases). CDR1 and CDR2 (germline): SNHLY, FYNNEI. Trimming pared 8 bases from V and 2 bases from J, leaving 15 bases between. The CDR3 spans 14 residues. CDR3 sequence: CASADGRVQETQYF. CDR3 DNA sequence: TGTGCCAGCGCGGACGGGAGAGTGCAAGAGACCCAGTACTTC.

The chain links TRBV28 to TRBJ2-2; maybe TRBD2 (5 bases). CDR1 MDHEN and CDR2 SYDVKM come from the germline V gene. The CDR3 has 14 amino acids. V lost 7 bases and J lost 2, with 11 bases in between. The CDR3 nucleotides are TGTGCCAGCAATCCCGGGGTTAACACCGGGGAGCTGTTTTTT. Protein sequence: CASNPGVNTGELFF. Filled out from reference TRBV28 and TRBJ2-2, the complete variable domain reads DVKVTQSSRYLVKRTGEKVFLECVQDMDHENMFWYRQDPGLGLRLIYFSYDVKMKEKGDIPEGYSVSREKKERFSLILESASTNQTSMYLCASNPGVNTGELFFGEGSRLTVL.

V and J are TRBV7-9 and TRBJ2-5; D perhaps matches TRBD1 (6 bases). Germline CDR1 is SEHNR and CDR2 is FQNEAQ (reference sequence). Trimming shortened V by 3 bases and J by 1 base, and 9 bases separated the two germline ends. This CDR3 contains 14 residues. This CDR3 is CASSLPDSQETQYF. CDR3 sequence (DNA): TGTGCCAGCAGCTTGCCGGACAGCCAAGAGACCCAGTACTTC.

This clone was seen a single time. The CDR3 coding sequence is TGTGCCAGCAGCACCCGAAGAACGGGGACAGGGGTTCTTGTGAATGAGCAGTTCTTC. Translated, it gives CASSTRRTGTGVLVNEQFF. This sequence joins TRBV28 and TRBJ2-1, with 10 bases matching TRBD1. Losses at the gene ends were 6 bases for V and 7 bases for J; bases not matched to a gene: 21. Germline CDR1 and CDR2: MDHEN and SYDVKM. The CDR3 loop spans 19 amino acids.

The chain has TRBV11-3 and TRBJ2-7; TRBD1 aligns across 8 bases. Unmatched junction bases numbered 6, after V lost 1 base and J lost 1 base. CDR1 and CDR2 (germline): SGHNT, YENEEA. The CDR3 consists of 16 residues. This chain's CDR3 is CASSLGGTGSSYEQYV. For the CDR3, the DNA is TGTGCCAGCAGCTTAGGGGGGACAGGAAGTTCCTACGAGCAGTACGTC.

The chain joins TRBV28 to TRBJ1-2; no firm D call. This CDR3 is built from 15 residues. The V end lost 5 bases, the J end lost 4 bases, and 17 bases lay between the germline ends. Germline CDR1 is MDHEN and CDR2 is SYDVKM. Here the CDR3 reads CASSTYREKGYGYTF. The CDR3 bases are TGTGCCAGCAGTACTTACCGGGAGAAGGGCTATGGCTACACCTTC.

This chain joins TRBV5-6 and TRBJ2-3; 8 bases map to TRBD2. V was clipped by 2 bases and J by 4 bases; unmatched bases: 15. Germline V CDR1 and CDR2: SGHDT, YYEEEE. The CDR3 loop spans 18 amino acids. The CDR3 region has the DNA TGTGCCAGCAGCTTTAGGGCTGGACTAGCCAATACTCCAGATACGCAGTATTTT. Translating it yields CASSFRAGLANTPDTQYF.

This clone was found a few times. The rearrangement links TRBV7-9 to TRBJ1-1; D remains ambiguous. Germline values: CDR1 SEHNR, CDR2 FQNEAQ (reference sequence). V lost 4 bases to trimming and J lost 3 bases, with 6 bases between them. The CDR3 totals 12 residues. CDR3 DNA sequence: TGTGCCAGCAGCTCATCGGACACTGAAGCTTTCTTT. Protein: CASSSSDTEAFF.

The J gene is TRBJ2-3, the V gene TRBV6-5; possibly TRBD1 for D (5 bases). Germline assignment: CDR1 MNHEY and CDR2 SVGAGI. The CDR3 consists of 14 residues. V lost 5 bases and J lost 0, with 9 bases in between. CDR3 sequence: CASSRGRSTDTQYF. The CDR3 coding sequence is TGTGCCAGCAGTAGGGGTCGCAGCACAGATACGCAGTATTTT.

The rearrangement links TRBV19 to TRBJ2-3; 7 bases agree with TRBD2. V was clipped by 8 bases and J by 1 base; unmatched bases: 12. The CDR3 runs 16 residues. CDR1 and CDR2 from the germline V gene are LNHDA and SQIVND (reference sequence). In nucleotides, the CDR3 is TGTGCCAGTTGTCTTACGAGGGCGGGAGGCACAGATACGCAGTATTTT. It yields the protein CASCLTRAGGTDTQYF.

The chain couples TRBV6-5 to TRBJ2-7, with 8 positions matching TRBD1. The CDR3 is made up of 15 amino acids. CDR1 MNHEY and CDR2 SVGAGI come from the germline V gene. V dropped 2 bases and J dropped 5; count of bases not matched to a gene: 8. CDR3 nucleotide sequence: TGTGCCAGCAGTTACCGGCTGGACAGGGTCCACGAGCAGTACTTC. This gives the protein CASSYRLDRVHEQYF.

The rearrangement joins TRBV9 to TRBJ2-2; 16 bases line up with TRBD2. CDR1 is SGDLS, CDR2 YYNGEE, per germline. J gave up 4 bases and V 4 bases, and 7 bases lay outside the gene matches. This CDR3 comprises 18 residues. CDR3 DNA sequence: TGTGCCAGCAGCCCAGGGACTAGCGGGAGGGCAGTCACCGGGGAGCTGTTTTTT. The encoded protein is CASSPGTSGRAVTGELFF. Filled out from reference TRBV9 and TRBJ2-2, the complete variable domain reads DSGVTQTPKHLITATGQRVTLRCSPRSGDLSVYWYQQSLDQGLQFLIQYYNGEERAKGNILERFSAQQFPDLHSELNLSSLELGDSALYFCASSPGTSGRAVTGELFFGEGSRLTVL.

The genes are TRBV5-1 and TRBJ2-2, with 13 positions matching TRBD2. Germline V gene lookup returns CDR1 SGHRS and CDR2 YFSETQ. The trim removed 6 bases at V and 6 bases at J, leaving 5 bases unmatched. There are 15 residues in the CDR3. The CDR3 here is CASTPTSGRAGELFF. In DNA, the CDR3 is TGCGCCAGCACCCCTACTAGCGGGAGGGCCGGGGAGCTGTTTTTT.

This clone appeared a few times. The rearrangement uses TRBV14 and TRBJ1-1; D may be TRBD1 (5 bases). CDR1 SGHDN and CDR2 FVKESK come from the germline V gene. Trimming cost V 6 bases and J 3 bases, with 11 bases left between them. This CDR3 has 13 amino acids. CDR3 sequence reads: CASSWSRDTEAFF. CDR3 nucleotides: TGTGCCAGCAGTTGGTCCAGGGACACTGAAGCTTTCTTT.

This chain links TRBV6-5 with TRBJ2-5, with 11 bases fitting TRBD2. The CDR3 is 15 amino acids. Germline CDR1 reads MNHEY; CDR2 reads SVGAGI. V gave up 6 bases and J gave up 2 bases; unmatched junction bases: 5. CDR3 in DNA: TGTGCCAGCAGCTTCGGGACTAGCGGTCAAGAGACCCAGTACTTC. It encodes CASSFGTSGQETQYF.

This sequence joins TRBV10-1 and TRBJ2-1; 10 nucleotides align to TRBD2. The V gene end was trimmed by 7 bases and the J gene end by 5 bases; junction bases not matched to a gene: 8. This CDR3 comprises 15 residues. CDR1 and CDR2 (germline): WNHNN, SYGVQD (reference sequence). CDR3 in DNA: TGCGCCAGCAATCCAGCGGGAGGGCCTAACAATGAGCAGTTCTTC. Protein: CASNPAGGPNNEQFF.

This rearrangement joins TRBV5-6 to TRBJ2-5; D is possibly TRBD2 (5 bases). V dropped 4 bases and J dropped 4 bases, with 17 bases sitting between them. CDR3 length: 15 residues. The V gene's germline CDR1 is SGHDT and CDR2 YYEEEE. The CDR3 region has the DNA TGTGCCAGCAGCCCAGTGGGAAGCGGAGGAGAGACCCAGTACTTC. Its translation: CASSPVGSGGETQYF.

The chain recombines TRBV5-1 with TRBJ2-7, with D possibly TRBD2 on 5 matching bases. Germline loops: CDR1 SGHRS, CDR2 YFSETQ. The CDR3 consists of 14 residues. The V end lost 0 bases, the J end lost 2 bases, and 9 bases lay between the germline ends. Here the CDR3 reads CASSLEPGTYEQYF. In DNA, the CDR3 is TGCGCCAGCAGCTTGGAACCGGGGACCTACGAGCAGTACTTC.

CDR3 coding DNA: TGTGCCAGCAGCTTATGGGAGGGAGCAGGCAATGAGCAGTTCTTC. Translating it yields CASSLWEGAGNEQFF. The chain joins TRBV11-3 to TRBJ2-1; TRBD2 agrees at 7 bases. V lost 2 bases to trimming and J lost 6 bases; unmatched junction nucleotides: 7. Germline V gives CDR1 SGHNT, CDR2 YENEEA. The CDR3 sequence is 15 residues long.

The chain is built from TRBV27 and TRBJ2-3; D is undetermined. Per germline, CDR1 MNHEY and CDR2 SMNVEV (reference sequence). The CDR3 extends over 15 amino acids. Trimming shortened V by 5 bases and J by 5 bases, and 17 bases separated the two germline ends. The CDR3 reads CASSLSPRTLDTQYF. DNA of the CDR3: TGTGCCAGCAGTCTAAGCCCCCGAACGTTAGATACGCAGTATTTT.